A selection of T cell receptor beta chains follows, all from one sample in a study of CXCR3-negative and CXCR3-positive naive CD8 T cells. TCRdb reprocessed the 5' RACE reads and stores each CDR3 protein as one record, lacking DNA. The sample table sets out about 120,000 distinct CDR3 sequences. Sequenced: naive CXCR3+ CD8+ T cells from blood. All receptors derive from a human donor in good health. Some clones in this sample may be carry-over from other donors' samples. Both conserved end residues are part of each CDR3.

V	J	CDR3
TRBV24-1	TRBJ2-2	CATSRSGLAGGDTGELFF
TRBV28	TRBJ2-7	CANKTGRSYEQYF
TRBV4-1	TRBJ2-4	CASSLVIAKNIQYF
TRBV5-1	TRBJ2-1	CASALLGTDLNEQFF
TRBV7-8	TRBJ2-7	CATSLDAGVEQYF
TRBV4-1	TRBJ1-1	CASSQDFGQGGKNEAFF
TRBV14	TRBJ1-1	CASSGGDTWWNTEAFF
TRBV20-1	TRBJ1-1	CSAREAGGFNTEAFF
TRBV7-9	TRBJ1-2	CASSSLQGASVYGYTF
TRBV14	TRBJ2-7	CASSQVDKPYEQYF
TRBV20-1	TRBJ2-7	CSARVLGRHYEQYF
TRBV9	TRBJ2-7	CASSVGTATTYEQYF
TRBV7-9	TRBJ2-5	CASSSPGGEQETQYF
TRBV9	TRBJ2-1	CASSVGGSNYNEQFF
TRBV15	TRBJ2-7	CATSRDGGIHEQYF
TRBV12-3/TRBV12-4	TRBJ1-5	CASTTRGVSNQPQHF
TRBV5-6	TRBJ2-1	CASSSLLSGTGDVSYNEQFF
TRBV29-1	TRBJ1-1	CSVLGLGTEAFF
TRBV6-6	TRBJ2-7	CASTLAGESYEQYF
TRBV2	TRBJ2-7	CASSEKLAGASYEQYF
TRBV20-1	TRBJ2-7	CSARRTSGVLADEQYF
TRBV30	TRBJ2-7	CARRAGNEQYF
TRBV28	TRBJ1-1	CASGGQGLNTEAFF
TRBV29-1	TRBJ2-7	CSVVGQAYEQYF
TRBV4-1	TRBJ1-2	CASSQPEAVGYGYTF
TRBV7-8	TRBJ2-1	CASSSSDASGYNEQFF
TRBV7-9	TRBJ2-5	CASSTTRLAEGPRETQYF
TRBV7-9	TRBJ2-7	CASSLVTGSHEQYF
TRBV9	TRBJ2-7	CASSVGTSGGSYEQYF
TRBV28	TRBJ2-3	CASSMRGPTDTQYF
TRBV7-2	TRBJ2-2	CALSPVTGELFF
TRBV7-9	TRBJ1-1	CASSRGLGLNTEAFF
TRBV7-9	TRBJ1-2	CASSFPGLNYGYTF
TRBV7-3	TRBJ2-1	CASSSGTSGYYNEQFF
TRBV6-2/TRBV6-3	TRBJ2-2	CASTPKGEAGELFF
TRBV7-2	TRBJ2-7	CASSSAGYEQYF
TRBV29-1	TRBJ2-1	CSVSTSGLFNEQFF
TRBV5-1	TRBJ2-1	CASSLGTGFAEQFF
TRBV6-5	TRBJ2-1	CASSYSQGGGYNEQFF
TRBV7-9	TRBJ1-6	CASSRQNYNSPLHF
TRBV4-2	TRBJ2-1	CASSRTVNSGTRYNEQFF
TRBV29-1	TRBJ2-7	CSVGSRGSSYEQYF
TRBV12-3/TRBV12-4	TRBJ1-1	CASSTPSLNTEAFF
TRBV7-2	TRBJ2-1	CASSLGLIPTRYNEQFF
TRBV11-2	TRBJ2-4	CASSLDRGENIQYF
TRBV5-1	TRBJ2-7	CASSLAPTGSYEQYF
TRBV12-3/TRBV12-4	TRBJ1-2	CASSFSQGSYGYTF
TRBV28	TRBJ2-7	CASRDYSLEQYF
TRBV29-1	TRBJ2-7	CSVRVVAEDYEQYF
TRBV19	TRBJ2-5	CASLDREETQYF
TRBV5-6	TRBJ2-7	CASSLGYEGYEQYF
TRBV7-2	TRBJ2-1	CASSPLAGLSSYNEQFF
TRBV20-1	TRBJ2-1	CSASFTSQQWQFF
TRBV6-2/TRBV6-3	TRBJ2-1	CASSYSRDEQFF
TRBV29-1	TRBJ2-5	CSVEGVANNQETQYF